These 15 T cell receptor beta chains originate from one sample sequenced in a study of identical twins. Via MiXCR, TCRdb re-called the 5' RACE reads, giving one row per CDR3 protein. The sample lists about 890,000 distinct CDR3 sequences; about 12% were seen once. The sample was also reused in another study, on yellow fever vaccine responses in identical twins.

The sample was PBMCs. The receptors come from a young woman in good health.

This clonotype was counted only a few times. This chain connects TRBV9 to TRBJ2-1; 9 positions agree with TRBD1. The V segment lost 0 bases and the J segment 4 bases; nucleotides outside the gene matches: 23. The CDR3 covers 22 residues. CDR1 SGDLS and CDR2 YYNGEE come from the germline V gene. Written as DNA, the CDR3 is TGTGCCAGCAGCGTAGAAGGCCGGGACAGGGAAGTCGGGACGAACTTTTACAATGAGCAGTTCTTC. Its translation is CASSVEGRDREVGTNFYNEQFF.

This clonotype was counted only a few times. The chain employs TRBV7-9 and TRBJ1-2; no firm D call. Per germline, CDR1 SEHNR and CDR2 FQNEAQ (reference sequence). The CDR3 sequence is 14 residues long. Trimming took off 2 bases at V and 0 bases at J, with 7 bases between the two ends. The DNA of the CDR3 is TGTGCCAGCAGCTTAACAGCTCCTAACTATGGCTACACCTTC. Encoded protein: CASSLTAPNYGYTF.

The rearrangement joins TRBV4-1 to TRBJ2-3, with a weak D call TRBD1 (6 bases). Deletions cut 0 bases from V and 4 bases from J, with 17 bases between. Germline CDR1 MGHRA, CDR2 YSYEKL. The CDR3 has 17 residues. The CDR3 sequence is CASSQDRVQGAPDTQYF. The CDR3 DNA sequence: TGCGCCAGCAGCCAAGACCGAGTACAGGGTGCCCCAGATACGCAGTATTTT.

This clonotype has just a few counts. J is TRBJ1-2 and V is TRBV29-1; no clear D gene. This CDR3 comprises 13 residues. Germline V gene sequence: CDR1 SQVTM, CDR2 ANQGSEA. V was trimmed by 2 bases and J by 8 bases, leaving 15 bases between them. DNA of the CDR3: TGCAGCGTTGAAAATAGAGGGCCGGGGGGCTACACCTTC. Its protein is CSVENRGPGGYTF.

V usage is TRBV3-1 and J usage is TRBJ2-1; D might be TRBD1 (6 bases). Between the trimmed V and J ends, which lost 0 bases and 1 base, there was a span of 13 bases. Germline V gene lookup returns CDR1 LGHDT and CDR2 YNNKEL (reference sequence). The CDR3 extends over 17 amino acids. CDR3 sequence (DNA): TGTGCCAGCAGCCAAGATTTAGGGGACACGTCCTACAATGAGCAGTTCTTC. This encodes CASSQDLGDTSYNEQFF.

This clonotype was detected a few times. The chain couples TRBV5-1 to TRBJ2-7; no clear D gene. Germline V gene lookup returns CDR1 SGHRS and CDR2 YFSETQ. Trimming stripped 0 bases from V and 3 bases from J, with 10 bases between. This CDR3 spans 14 amino acids. In DNA form, the CDR3 reads TGCGCCAGCAGCTTGGAAGGGCCTAGCTACGAGCAGTACTTC. Its protein is CASSLEGPSYEQYF.

This clonotype was counted ten times or more. This chain connects TRBV12-3 or TRBV12-4 to TRBJ2-7; maybe TRBD1 (8 bases). The CDR3 contains 14 residues. The germline V and J ends were trimmed by 5 bases and 1 base, with 12 bases remaining between them. The chain's CDR3 is CASSKQGGSYEQYV. The CDR3 region has the DNA TGTGCCAGCAGTAAACAGGGGGGGTCCTACGAGCAGTACGTC.

This clonotype was recorded many times. V and J are TRBV5-1 and TRBJ2-7; D is perhaps TRBD1 or TRBD2 (5 bases each). The ends were cut back, 4 bases at V and 1 base at J, with 12 bases in the middle. Germline V gene lookup returns CDR1 SGHRS and CDR2 YFSETQ. This CDR3 spans 14 amino acids. CDR3: CASSIREGSYEQYF. The CDR3 coding sequence is TGCGCCAGCAGCATCCGAGAGGGGTCCTACGAGCAGTACTTC.

The table lists this clonotype with a few counts. The V gene is TRBV20-1, the J gene TRBJ2-1; D is unclear. The length of the CDR3 is 13 residues. CDR1 is DFQATT and CDR2 is SNEGSKA in the germline V gene (reference sequence). Between the trimmed V and J ends, which lost 0 bases and 5 bases, there was a span of 8 bases. The CDR3 sequence: CSARDRPNNEQFF. The CDR3 nucleotides read TGCAGTGCTAGAGATCGGCCCAACAATGAGCAGTTCTTC.

J is TRBJ2-1 and V is TRBV7-3; D might be TRBD1 or TRBD2, each matching 5 bases. V lost 0 bases, J lost 6 bases, and 15 bases lay in between. The CDR3 is 16 residues long. Germline-derived CDR1 and CDR2 are SGHTA and FQGTGA. The CDR3 DNA reads as TGTGCCAGCAGCTTAACCGGGGCTTCAAGAACCAATGAGCAGTTCTTC. Its translation is CASSLTGASRTNEQFF.

This CDR3 reads CASSQEAGGLPGELFF. The CDR3 DNA reads as TGCGCCAGCAGCCAAGAAGCGGGGGGGCTCCCCGGGGAGCTGTTTTTT. This chain connects TRBV4-1 to TRBJ2-2; 10 positions match TRBD2. The J segment lost 6 bases and the V segment lost 0 bases, leaving 4 bases of the junction unmatched. The CDR3 has 16 residues. Germline V gene sequence: CDR1 MGHRA, CDR2 YSYEKL.

This clonotype appeared a few times. The chain employs TRBV20-1 and TRBJ2-2, with D possibly being TRBD2 (6 bases). CDR1 is DFQATT and CDR2 is SNEGSKA in the germline V gene (reference sequence). Trimming pared 0 bases from V and 1 base from J, leaving 12 bases between. The CDR3 is 16 amino acids. CDR3 loop: CSARDRGRKNTGELFF. The CDR3 DNA is TGCAGTGCTAGAGATCGAGGGAGGAAGAACACCGGGGAGCTGTTTTTT.

V gene TRBV12-3 or TRBV12-4 combines with J gene TRBJ2-2; maybe TRBD1 (5 bases). This CDR3 is 12 amino acids long. Trimming cost V 7 bases and J 8 bases, with 11 bases left between them. The CDR3: CASKQVVGELFF. The CDR3 nucleotides are TGTGCCAGCAAACAGGTGGTTGGGGAGCTGTTTTTT.

This rearrangement joins TRBV7-2 to TRBJ2-5; perhaps TRBD2 as D (5 bases). This CDR3 spans 14 amino acids. Germline V gene lookup returns CDR1 SGHTA and CDR2 FQGNSA. V gave up 3 bases and J gave up 5 bases, with 13 bases separating them. The CDR3, as DNA: TGTGCCAGCAGCTTGCCTAGCACAACGGAGACCCAGTACTTC. Its translation is CASSLPSTTETQYF.

The sample holds many counts of this clonotype. V usage is TRBV3-1 and J usage is TRBJ1-1, with D perhaps matching TRBD1 (6 bases). The CDR3 runs to 15 residues. V lost 3 bases and J 1 base, leaving 12 bases between the germline ends. Germline values: CDR1 LGHDT, CDR2 YNNKEL (reference sequence). DNA of the CDR3: TGTGCCAGCAGCCACACAGGGACGGCGAACACTGAAGCTTTCTTT. Protein: CASSHTGTANTEAFF.